The 8 T cell receptor beta chains in this list originate from one sample, sequenced in a study of T-cell reconstitution after alpha-beta-depleted transplantation in children listed by TCRdb under 2016. The library was built by means of PCR. The sample was run on an Illumina HiSeq 2500. TCR library preparation used molecular barcoding, with unique molecular identifiers applied to normalize quantification of the TCRbeta repertoire. TCRdb trimmed public reads at Q25 via fastp, called clones via MiXCR and kept in-frame beta chains. Identical CDR3 protein sequences are pooled into one entry, listed with their most common genes and DNA. The sample table shows 700,000 to 850,000 distinct CDR3 sequences, and 16% are seen once. Of the sample, around 5.3% is held by the ten largest clones. The sample's treatment or condition label, in plain terms: allogeneic hematopoietic cell transplantation with graft depleted of TCRalphabeta T cells and CD19 B cells.

The source was PBMCs, mostly from graft donor cells, collected 360 days after TCRalphabeta/CD19-depleted stem cell transplant. The receptors come from a male patient younger than 18 who had a stem cell transplant for acute lymphoblastic leukemia, so the T cells may come from the graft donor.

This clonotype has only a few counts. The chain links TRBV3-1 to TRBJ2-7; D is uncertain. Deletions cut 1 base from V and 1 base from J, with 8 bases between. Germline CDR1 and CDR2: LGHDT and YNNKEL (reference sequence). This CDR3 spans 14 amino acids. CDR3 nucleotides: TGTGCCAGCAGCCAAGCGGGCTTTTCCTACGAGCAGTACTTC. It is translated as CASSQAGFSYEQYF.

This clonotype was seen repeatedly, ten times or more. The chain joins TRBV5-1 to TRBJ2-5, with 9 bases lining up with TRBD1. V dropped 5 bases and J dropped 2; count of bases not matched to a gene: 10. This CDR3 region has 16 residues. Looked up from germline, CDR1 is SGHRS and CDR2 is YFSETQ. In DNA form, the CDR3 reads TGCGCCAGCAGTCTCGGGGACAGGGTACGACAAGAGACCCAGTACTTC. Amino acid sequence: CASSLGDRVRQETQYF.

This clonotype was recorded only once. The J gene is TRBJ2-7, the V gene TRBV28; perhaps TRBD2 as D (5 bases). This CDR3 has 12 amino acids. Trimming shortened V by 4 bases and J by 5 bases, and 9 bases separated the two germline ends. The germline V gene encodes CDR1 MDHEN and CDR2 SYDVKM. CDR3: CASSWTVHEQYF. CDR3 nucleotides: TGTGCCAGCAGTTGGACTGTCCACGAGCAGTACTTC.

The gene calls are TRBV5-1 and TRBJ2-1; a possible D gene is TRBD2 (6 bases). Between the trimmed V and J ends, which lost 3 bases and 12 bases, there was a span of 25 bases. The CDR3 extends over 16 amino acids. Looked up from germline, CDR1 is SGHRS and CDR2 is YFSETQ. CDR3 loop: CASSSPIADYNVGQFF. Here the CDR3 DNA reads TGCGCCAGCAGCTCCCCGATAGCGGATTACAATGTAGGGCAGTTCTTC.

This clonotype was counted only a few times. The chain uses TRBV9 and TRBJ2-1, with D perhaps matching TRBD2 (5 bases). This CDR3 contains 16 residues. Trimming left V 0 bases short and J 7 bases short, with 17 bases between. Germline CDR1 is SGDLS and CDR2 is YYNGEE. The CDR3 reads CASSVEGGPLRNEQFF. CDR3 nucleotide sequence: TGTGCCAGCAGCGTAGAGGGCGGGCCCTTGAGGAATGAGCAGTTCTTC.

The table lists this clonotype with many counts. The V call is TRBV12-3 or TRBV12-4, the J call TRBJ2-7; tentatively, D is TRBD1 or TRBD2 (6 bases each). V lost 7 bases and J lost 3, with 16 bases in between. The CDR3 is made up of 14 amino acids. The CDR3 DNA follows: TGTGCCAGCACCATCTCCGGGGGCAACTACGAGCAGTACTTC. Its protein product is CASTISGGNYEQYF.

The J gene is TRBJ2-1, the V gene TRBV28; possibly TRBD1 for D (5 bases). The CDR3 spans 15 residues. V lost 8 bases and J 0 bases, leaving 14 bases between the germline ends. CDR1 and CDR2 from the germline V gene are MDHEN and SYDVKM. CDR3 bases: TGTGCCAGCGCAGGGTCGCAAGACTCCTACAATGAGCAGTTCTTC. It specifies CASAGSQDSYNEQFF.

The chain is built from TRBV7-6 and TRBJ2-2; D tentatively reads TRBD1 or TRBD2 (5 bases each). The germline gives CDR1 SGHVS, CDR2 FNYEAQ. The CDR3 contains 14 residues. Trimming stripped 4 bases from V and 7 bases from J, with 13 bases between. The CDR3 DNA follows: TGTGCCAGCAGCTCAGGGACGCTAGGCGGGGAGCTGTTTTTT. It codes for CASSSGTLGGELFF.